This paragraph covers one T cell receptor beta chain sequence. Its specificity is unknown. The data were obtained in a study of CD8 T cells in ankylosing spondylitis. Study conclusions and caveats: Seemingly characteristic of ankylosing spondylitis blood was a TCR beta motif consisting of several highly homologous variants. Disease-associated clones were reportedly significantly overrepresented in matched ankylosing spondylitis synovial fluid. Some motif variants were previously reported in reactive arthritis synovial fluid and blood.

This CDR3 has 15 residues. Germline lookup yields CDR1 MDHEN and CDR2 SYDVKM. The V gene lost 7 bases and the J gene lost 8 bases, with 23 bases spanning the gap. As the method for making TCR beta libraries, quantitative 5'-RACE with molecular barcodes was used. TCRdb called the 5' RACE reads again in MiXCR, with one record for every CDR3 protein. This repertoire shows fewer than 450,000 distinct CDR3 sequences, 17% found once; its top ten account for 1%. This TCR was recovered from a male donor with ankylosing spondylitis. Specimen: blood, either unsorted or a sorted T cell fraction (not recorded which). V and J are TRBV28 and TRBJ1-2; a weak D match, TRBD1 (6 bases). DNA for the CDR3: TGTGCCAGCAATACGGGGAGGGGGACTGGTGACGGCTACACCTTC. Translating gives CASNTGRGTGDGYTF.